These T cell receptor beta chains were read from a single sample in a study of blood T cell repertoires in COVID-19. The table came from immunoSEQ multiplex PCR; TCRdb's copy has only in-frame clones and leaves some out. In the table there are tens of thousands of clones, 79% of which are singletons. Sequencing was done on a sample of peripheral blood. The source is a man aged 55 to 70 with acute or convalescent COVID-19. The CDR3 runs from the conserved cysteine through the conserved F or W. For some rows the clone size is stated as once, few or many, or as a class when expanded; others skip it.

V gene	J gene	clone size	CDR3 protein
TRBV7-9	TRBJ1-2	few	CASSSLDSLNGYTF
TRBV25-1	TRBJ2-3	-	CASSFSGIDTQYF
TRBV14	TRBJ2-1	-	CASSQFQAREQFF
TRBV11-2	TRBJ1-2	-	CASSPKDSFYGYTF
TRBV15	TRBJ2-7	-	CATSRARRQNYEQYF
TRBV7-9	TRBJ1-1	-	CASRTGVMNTEAFF
TRBV5-4	TRBJ1-6	once	CASGHPGDSPLHF
TRBV5-8	TRBJ2-1	-	CASSLSLIAGGSYNEQFF
TRBV2	TRBJ1-5	-	CASSPQVTNQPQHF
TRBV5-4	TRBJ2-7	few	CASSLFGDRDYEQYF
TRBV7-2	TRBJ2-7	-	CASSRRQGGSSEQYF
TRBV9	TRBJ1-6	once	CASSGPGTVNSPLHF
TRBV5-1	TRBJ2-1	-	CASSLGGYYNEQFF
TRBV5-8	TRBJ1-5	-	CASSLGQKINQPQHF
TRBV6-2/TRBV6-3	TRBJ1-2	-	CASSSPIVRERYCGYTF
TRBV30	TRBJ1-2	-	CARNGDYYGYTF
TRBV13	TRBJ1-3	-	CASSERTGRWAGNTIYF
TRBV6-6	TRBJ2-3	many	CASSYPSAYSTDTQYF
TRBV7-6	TRBJ1-1	-	CASSLVSLSQGSTEAFF
TRBV7-2	TRBJ2-3	once	CASSPGGDTQYF
TRBV5-5	TRBJ1-4	-	CASSLARTGTTNEKLFF
TRBV4-3	TRBJ1-4	-	CASSQGRAPGLQEGKLFF
TRBV4-2	TRBJ1-6	few	CASSQDLTGTGYNSPLHF
TRBV5-1	TRBJ2-1	-	CASSQQGAGTYNEQFF
TRBV6-2/TRBV6-3	TRBJ1-5	once	CASSLQSQPQHF
TRBV19	TRBJ1-2	-	CASSIVPLAGYTF
TRBV10-2	TRBJ1-6	-	CASSDPGLSSYNSPLHF
TRBV28	TRBJ1-4	few	CASSLAGGNNEKLFF
TRBV6-5	TRBJ1-6	-	CASSSGQLNSPLHF
TRBV6-5	TRBJ2-1	once	CASSYPGGRNEQFF
TRBV7-2	TRBJ2-5	-	CASSYRGRQETQYF
TRBV7-9	TRBJ2-1	once	CARGSPPYNEQFF
TRBV7-9	TRBJ1-3	-	CASSLGGVANTIYF
TRBV2	TRBJ2-2	-	CASTNTRVRNTGELFF
TRBV19	TRBJ2-1	-	CASSLASGGVFPQFF
TRBV7-9	TRBJ1-2	-	CASSPGLLNYTF
TRBV5-8	TRBJ1-3	few	CASSLRAGSGNTIYF
TRBV7-3	TRBJ2-4	once	CASSLGAGGNIQYF
TRBV5-1	TRBJ1-1	-	CASSDNRGHAEAFF
TRBV7-8	TRBJ1-4	-	CASSFPQNEKLFF
TRBV2	TRBJ1-4	-	CASSATGGKLFF
TRBV19	TRBJ1-4	-	CASKITSTNEKLFF
TRBV11-2	TRBJ2-7	-	CASSSSRHYEQYF
TRBV4-2	TRBJ1-2	-	CASSHANRGTNYGYTF
TRBV11-1	TRBJ1-1	-	CASSLAERRYTEAFF
TRBV6-4	TRBJ1-1	-	CASSDNRNTEAFF
TRBV10-3	TRBJ1-2	-	CAISVPGTGPGYTF
TRBV5-8	TRBJ1-6	-	CASSLGQGLGSPLHF
TRBV27	TRBJ1-2	-	CASSFASMIGYTF
TRBV30	TRBJ1-2	few	CAWSEQGYYGYTF
TRBV7-2	TRBJ2-2	-	CASILNRDTGELFF
TRBV28	TRBJ2-3	-	CASNSGGAGADTQYF
TRBV15	TRBJ1-6	-	CATSTRQGGNSPLHF
TRBV13	TRBJ2-1	few	CASSLRTGFNEQFF
TRBV4-2	TRBJ2-7	few	CASSHRDRGEEQYF
TRBV19	TRBJ2-6	-	CASSIARGLGANVLTF
TRBV4-1	TRBJ2-7	-	CASSQDGTYYEQYF
TRBV16	TRBJ1-1	once	CASSQFGQGATEAFF
TRBV7-7	TRBJ1-1	medium-sized	CASSSPPKMTRDTEAFF
TRBV29-1	TRBJ1-2	-	CSVHQTGPNYGYTF